This TCR beta chain is from a study of OX40 agonist ivuxolimab in advanced cancers. As for the study in general: Cancers in dose escalation were hepatocellular, melanoma, renal cell and head and neck.

The method was immunoSEQ multiplex PCR; TCRdb's version includes in-frame clones alone and lacks a portion of them. The sample has under 70,000 clones; roughly 87% are singletons. This receptor was identified in an adult with an advanced solid tumor such as melanoma, head and neck, liver or kidney cancer. The starting material was CD4+ or CD8+ T cells sorted from blood, obtained in a trial of the OX40 agonist ivuxolimab.

Written as DNA, the CDR3 is TGTGCCAGTTCCCAGGGGAACCACGAGCAGTACTTC. Amino acid sequence: CASSQGNHEQYF. This chain joins TRBV6-6 and TRBJ2-7, with a weak D call TRBD1 (6 bases). V was trimmed by 9 bases and J by 5 bases, leaving 14 bases between them. This CDR3 comprises 12 residues. From germline, CDR1 is MNHNY and CDR2 SVGAGI (reference sequence).